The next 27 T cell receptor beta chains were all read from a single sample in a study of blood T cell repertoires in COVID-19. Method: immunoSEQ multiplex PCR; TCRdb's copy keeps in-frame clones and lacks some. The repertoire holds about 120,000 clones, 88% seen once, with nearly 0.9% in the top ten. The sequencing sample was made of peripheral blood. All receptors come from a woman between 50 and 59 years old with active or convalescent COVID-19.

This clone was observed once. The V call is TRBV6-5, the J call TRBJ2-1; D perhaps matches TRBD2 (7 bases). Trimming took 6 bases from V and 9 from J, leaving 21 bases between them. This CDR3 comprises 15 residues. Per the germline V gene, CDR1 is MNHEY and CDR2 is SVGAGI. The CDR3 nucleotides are TGTGCCAGCAGAATACAGGGTGGGGGGGAGATTGAGCAGTTCTTC. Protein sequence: CASRIQGGGEIEQFF.

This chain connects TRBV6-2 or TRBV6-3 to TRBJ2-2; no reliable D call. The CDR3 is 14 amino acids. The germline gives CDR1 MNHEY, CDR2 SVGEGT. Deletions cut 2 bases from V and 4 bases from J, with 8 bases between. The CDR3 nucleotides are TGTGCCAGCAGTTACGTGGTAGCCACCGGGGAGCTGTTTTTT. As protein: CASSYVVATGELFF.

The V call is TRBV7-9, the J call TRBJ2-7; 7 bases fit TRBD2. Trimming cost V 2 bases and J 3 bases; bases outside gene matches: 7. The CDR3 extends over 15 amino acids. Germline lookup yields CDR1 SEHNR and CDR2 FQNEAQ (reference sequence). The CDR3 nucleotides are TGTGCCAGCAGCTTATCGGGCGGGAGTGACTACGAGCAGTACTTC. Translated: CASSLSGGSDYEQYF. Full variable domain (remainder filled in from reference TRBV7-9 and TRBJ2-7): DTGVSQNPRHKITKRGQNVTFRCDPISEHNRLYWYRQTLGQGPEFLTYFQNEAQLEKSRLLSDRFSAERPKGSFSTLEIQRTEQGDSAMYLCASSLSGGSDYEQYFGPGTRLTVT.

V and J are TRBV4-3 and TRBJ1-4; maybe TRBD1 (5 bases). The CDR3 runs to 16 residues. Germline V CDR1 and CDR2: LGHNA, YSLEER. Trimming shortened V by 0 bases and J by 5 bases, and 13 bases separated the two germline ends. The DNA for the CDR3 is TGCGCCAGCAGCCAAGATTTCGGGGGAGAGAATGAAAAACTGTTTTTT. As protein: CASSQDFGGENEKLFF.

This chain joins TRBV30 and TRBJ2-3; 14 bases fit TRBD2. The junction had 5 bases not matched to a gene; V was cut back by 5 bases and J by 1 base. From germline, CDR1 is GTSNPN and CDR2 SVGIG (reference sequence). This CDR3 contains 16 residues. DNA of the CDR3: TGTGCCTGGGCGGGACTAGCGGGAGCGGGCACAGATACGCAGTATTTT. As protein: CAWAGLAGAGTDTQYF.

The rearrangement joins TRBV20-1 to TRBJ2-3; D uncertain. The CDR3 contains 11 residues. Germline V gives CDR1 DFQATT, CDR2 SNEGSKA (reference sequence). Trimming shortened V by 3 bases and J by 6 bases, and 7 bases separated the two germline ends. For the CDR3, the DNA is TGCAGTGCTAGGGAGATGGATACGCAGTATTTT. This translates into CSAREMDTQYF.

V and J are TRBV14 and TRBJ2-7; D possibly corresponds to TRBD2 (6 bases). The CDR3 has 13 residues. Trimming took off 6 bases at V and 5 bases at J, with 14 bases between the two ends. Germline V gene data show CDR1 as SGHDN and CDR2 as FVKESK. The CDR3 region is CASSTGLPHEQYF. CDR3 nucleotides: TGTGCCAGCAGTACGGGACTCCCTCACGAGCAGTACTTC.

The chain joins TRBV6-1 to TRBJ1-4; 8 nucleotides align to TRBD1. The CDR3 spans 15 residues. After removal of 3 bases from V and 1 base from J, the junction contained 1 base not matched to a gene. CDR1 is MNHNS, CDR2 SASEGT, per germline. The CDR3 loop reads CASSDTGGTNEKLFF. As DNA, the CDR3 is TGTGCCAGCAGTGACACAGGGGGAACTAATGAAAAACTGTTTTTT.

CDR3 protein: CAWSLGLVVSTDTQYF. The DNA for the CDR3 is TGTGCCTGGAGTCTTGGACTAGTTGTGAGCACAGATACGCAGTATTTT. V is TRBV30 and J is TRBJ2-3; 7 nucleotides match TRBD2. The V and J ends lost 2 bases and 0 bases, in that order; junction bases with no gene match: 8. The CDR3 is 16 residues long. The V gene's germline CDR1 is GTSNPN and CDR2 SVGIG (reference sequence).

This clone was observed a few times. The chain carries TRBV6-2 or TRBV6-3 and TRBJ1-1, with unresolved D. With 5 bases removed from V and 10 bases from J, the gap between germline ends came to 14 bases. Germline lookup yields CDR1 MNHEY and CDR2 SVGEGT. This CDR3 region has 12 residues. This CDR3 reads CASSIIGSGAFF. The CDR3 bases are TGTGCCAGCAGTATCATTGGCTCGGGAGCTTTCTTT.

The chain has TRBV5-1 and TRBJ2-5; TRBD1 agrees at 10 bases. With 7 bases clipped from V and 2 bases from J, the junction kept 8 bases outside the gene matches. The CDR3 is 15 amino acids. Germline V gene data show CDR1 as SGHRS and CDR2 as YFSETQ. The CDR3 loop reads CASQGGQGVQETQYF. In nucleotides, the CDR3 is TGCGCCAGCCAAGGAGGACAGGGGGTTCAAGAGACCCAGTACTTC.

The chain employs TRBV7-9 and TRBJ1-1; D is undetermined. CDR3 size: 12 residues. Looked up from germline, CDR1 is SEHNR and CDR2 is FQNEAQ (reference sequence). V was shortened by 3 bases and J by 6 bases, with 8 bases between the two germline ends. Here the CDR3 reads CASSLELAEAFF. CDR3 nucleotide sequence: TGTGCCAGCAGCTTGGAGCTCGCTGAAGCTTTCTTT.

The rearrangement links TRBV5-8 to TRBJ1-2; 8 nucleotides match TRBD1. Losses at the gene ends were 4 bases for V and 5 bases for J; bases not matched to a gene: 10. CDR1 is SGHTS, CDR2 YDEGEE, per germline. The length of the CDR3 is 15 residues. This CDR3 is CASSATGTGTYGYTF. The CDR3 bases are TGTGCCAGCAGCGCCACCGGGACAGGAACTTATGGCTACACCTTC.

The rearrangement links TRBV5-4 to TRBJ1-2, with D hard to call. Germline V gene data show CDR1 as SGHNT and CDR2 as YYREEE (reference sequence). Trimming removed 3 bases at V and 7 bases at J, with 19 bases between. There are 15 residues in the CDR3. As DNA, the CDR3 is TGTGCCAGCAGCTCCCCATCTGGGAGTATCGCTGGCTACACCTTC. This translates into CASSSPSGSIAGYTF. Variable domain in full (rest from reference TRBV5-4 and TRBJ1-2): ETGVTQSPTHLIKTRGQQVTLRCSSQSGHNTVSWYQQALGQGPQFIFQYYREEENGRGNFPPRFSGLQFPNYSSELNVNALELDDSALYLCASSSPSGSIAGYTFGSGTRLTVV.

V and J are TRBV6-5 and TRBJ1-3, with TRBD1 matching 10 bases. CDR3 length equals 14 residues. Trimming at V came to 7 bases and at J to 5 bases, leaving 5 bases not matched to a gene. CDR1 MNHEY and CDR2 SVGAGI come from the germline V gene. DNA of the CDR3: TGTGCCAGCACCCAGACAGGGGGCAGAAACACCATATATTTT. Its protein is CASTQTGGRNTIYF.

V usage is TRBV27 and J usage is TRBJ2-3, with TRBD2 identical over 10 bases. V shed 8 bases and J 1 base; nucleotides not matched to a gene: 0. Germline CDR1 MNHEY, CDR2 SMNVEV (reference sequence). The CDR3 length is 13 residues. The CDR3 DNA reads TGTGCCAGCGGGACTAGCGGCACAGATACGCAGTATTTT. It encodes CASGTSGTDTQYF.

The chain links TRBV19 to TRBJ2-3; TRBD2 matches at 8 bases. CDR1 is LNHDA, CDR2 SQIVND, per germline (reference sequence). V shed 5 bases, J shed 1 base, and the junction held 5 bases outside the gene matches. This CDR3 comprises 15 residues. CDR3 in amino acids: CASSGALAGTDTQYF. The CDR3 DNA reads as TGTGCCAGTAGTGGAGCACTAGCGGGCACAGATACGCAGTATTTT.

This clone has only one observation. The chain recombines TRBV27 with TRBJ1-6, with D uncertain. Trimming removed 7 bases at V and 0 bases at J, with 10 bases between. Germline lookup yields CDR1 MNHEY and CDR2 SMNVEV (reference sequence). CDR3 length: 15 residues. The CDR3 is CASKRSGSYNSPLHF. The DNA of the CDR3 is TGTGCCAGCAAGAGGTCGGGCTCCTATAATTCACCCCTCCACTTT.

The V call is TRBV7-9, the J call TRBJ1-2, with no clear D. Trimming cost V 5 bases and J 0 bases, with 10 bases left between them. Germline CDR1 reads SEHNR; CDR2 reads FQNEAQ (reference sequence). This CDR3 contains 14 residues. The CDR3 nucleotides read TGTGCCAGCAGCCTATCCCTTGCTAACTATGGCTACACCTTC. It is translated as CASSLSLANYGYTF. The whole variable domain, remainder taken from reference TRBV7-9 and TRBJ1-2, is DTGVSQNPRHKITKRGQNVTFRCDPISEHNRLYWYRQTLGQGPEFLTYFQNEAQLEKSRLLSDRFSAERPKGSFSTLEIQRTEQGDSAMYLCASSLSLANYGYTFGSGTRLTVV.

The CDR3 reads CASSLDILTSVYEQYF. In nucleotides, the CDR3 is TGTGCCAGCAGCTTGGACATATTGACTAGCGTCTACGAGCAGTACTTC. The chain carries TRBV5-4 and TRBJ2-7; 8 nucleotides match TRBD2. CDR3 length equals 16 residues. Losses at the gene ends were 0 bases for V and 3 bases for J; bases not matched to a gene: 8. Germline assignment: CDR1 SGHNT and CDR2 YYREEE (reference sequence).

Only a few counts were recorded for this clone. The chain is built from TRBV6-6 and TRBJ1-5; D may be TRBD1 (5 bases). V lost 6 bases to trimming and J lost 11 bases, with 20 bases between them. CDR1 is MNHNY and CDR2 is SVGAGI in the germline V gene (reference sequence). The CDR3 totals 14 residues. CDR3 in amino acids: CASSPDIPRGTQHF. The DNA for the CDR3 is TGTGCCAGCAGCCCGGACATCCCCCGGGGGACCCAGCATTTT.

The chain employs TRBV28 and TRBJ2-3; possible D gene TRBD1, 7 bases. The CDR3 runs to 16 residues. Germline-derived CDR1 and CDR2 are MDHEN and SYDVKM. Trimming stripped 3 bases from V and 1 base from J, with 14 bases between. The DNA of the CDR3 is TGTGCCAGCAGTTTCAGGGGGGCGGTGGGCACAGATACGCAGTATTTT. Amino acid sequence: CASSFRGAVGTDTQYF.

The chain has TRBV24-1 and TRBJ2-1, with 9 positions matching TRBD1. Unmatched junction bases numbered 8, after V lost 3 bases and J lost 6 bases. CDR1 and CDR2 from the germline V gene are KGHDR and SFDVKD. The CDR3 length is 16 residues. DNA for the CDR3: TGTGCCACCAGTGATCCCGGGACAGGGTCGCTCAATGAGCAGTTCTTC. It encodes CATSDPGTGSLNEQFF.

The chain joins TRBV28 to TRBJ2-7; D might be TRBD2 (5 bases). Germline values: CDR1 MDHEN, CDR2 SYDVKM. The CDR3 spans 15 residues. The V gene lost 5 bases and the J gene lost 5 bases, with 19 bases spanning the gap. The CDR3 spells CASSERAEDGNEQYF. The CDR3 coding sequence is TGTGCCAGCAGTGAAAGGGCGGAGGATGGGAACGAGCAGTACTTC. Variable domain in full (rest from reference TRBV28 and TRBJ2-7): DVKVTQSSRYLVKRTGEKVFLECVQDMDHENMFWYRQDPGLGLRLIYFSYDVKMKEKGDIPEGYSVSREKKERFSLILESASTNQTSMYLCASSERAEDGNEQYFGPGTRLTVT.

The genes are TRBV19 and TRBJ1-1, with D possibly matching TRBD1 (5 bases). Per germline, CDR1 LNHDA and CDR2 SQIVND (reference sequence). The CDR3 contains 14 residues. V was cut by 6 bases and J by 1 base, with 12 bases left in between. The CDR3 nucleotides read TGTGCCAGTAGATCTGTTGGGGCGAACACTGAAGCTTTCTTT. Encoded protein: CASRSVGANTEAFF. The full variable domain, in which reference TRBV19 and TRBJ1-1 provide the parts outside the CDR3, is DGGITQSPKYLFRKEGQNVTLSCEQNLNHDAMYWYRQDPGQGLRLIYYSQIVNDFQKGDIAEGYSVSREKKESFPLTVTSAQKNPTAFYLCASRSVGANTEAFFGQGTRLTVV.

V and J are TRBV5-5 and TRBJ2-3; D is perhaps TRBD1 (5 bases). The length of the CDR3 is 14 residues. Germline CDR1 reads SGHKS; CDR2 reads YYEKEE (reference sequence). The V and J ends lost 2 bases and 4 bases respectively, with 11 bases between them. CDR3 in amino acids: CASSFGRVSDTQYF. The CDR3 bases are TGTGCCAGCAGCTTCGGCAGGGTGTCAGATACGCAGTATTTT.

The CDR3 nucleotides read TGTGCCAGCAGCTTAAGGGACATAAACTACGAGCAGTACTTC. Amino acids: CASSLRDINYEQYF. The V gene is TRBV2, the J gene TRBJ2-7; the D gene is possibly TRBD1 (6 bases). The CDR3 is made up of 14 amino acids. CDR1 and CDR2 from the germline V gene are SNHLY and FYNNEI. The V and J ends lost 6 bases and 3 bases respectively, with 15 bases between them.